The rows below give T cell receptor beta chains drawn from one sample of a study of T cell responses to AZD1222 COVID-19 vaccine. The method was immunoSEQ multiplex PCR; TCRdb's version includes in-frame clones alone and lacks a portion of them. Of about 94,000 clones in the sample, 85% to 90% were seen once. The sample in question was peripheral blood, obtained on day 0 of AZD1222 vaccination. All receptors derive from an adult in good health. Both conserved end residues are part of each CDR3. A D gene is named only where the DNA matches it firmly. Clone size is not always given. Where it is, it says once, few, many or a class for expanded clones.

J: TRBJ2-7; D: TRBD1; V: TRBV7-2; size: NA; CDR3: CASSLEAGTGAREQYF; DNA: TGTGCCAGCAGCTTAGAGGCGGGGACAGGGGCTCGGGAGCAGTACTTC
J: TRBJ1-2; D: NA; V: TRBV9; size: NA; CDR3: CASSVESFGYGYTF; DNA: TGTGCCAGCAGCGTAGAGTCTTTCGGGTATGGCTACACCTTC
J: TRBJ2-7; D: NA; V: TRBV6-5; size: NA; CDR3: CASSLDRSYEQYF; DNA: TGTGCCAGCAGTCTAGACAGGAGCTACGAGCAGTACTTC
J: TRBJ2-7; D: TRBD2; V: TRBV13; size: NA; CDR3: CASSLSAGQMYAYEQYF; DNA: TGTGCCAGCAGCCTTTCAGCGGGGCAGATGTATGCCTACGAGCAGTACTTC
J: TRBJ2-2; D: NA; V: TRBV1; size: NA; CDR3: CTSSWQIDQRENTGELFF; DNA: TGCACCAGCAGCTGGCAAATTGACCAGCGGGAGAACACCGGGGAGCTGTTTTTT
J: TRBJ1-1; D: TRBD1; V: TRBV9; size: NA; CDR3: CASSDGQEMNTEAFF; DNA: TGTGCCAGCAGCGACGGACAGGAAATGAACACTGAAGCTTTCTTT
J: TRBJ1-1; D: NA; V: TRBV28; size: NA; CDR3: CASRIRGRGKNTEAFF; DNA: TGTGCCAGCAGAATACGGGGACGGGGAAAGAACACTGAAGCTTTCTTT
J: TRBJ1-6; D: NA; V: TRBV3-1/TRBV3-2; size: NA; CDR3: CASSQGTSNSPLHF; DNA: TGTGCCAGCAGCCAGGGGACATCTAATTCACCCCTCCACTTT
J: TRBJ2-7; D: NA; V: TRBV18; size: NA; CDR3: CASSLGAAREQYF; DNA: TGTGCCAGCTCCCTGGGGGCGGCAAGGGAGCAGTACTTC
J: TRBJ2-5; D: NA; V: TRBV7-2; size: NA; CDR3: CASNFAGLETQYF; DNA: TGTGCCAGCAACTTTGCGGGGCTCGAGACCCAGTACTTC
J: TRBJ1-1; D: NA; V: TRBV13; size: once; CDR3: CASSSPRFGAMNTEAFF; DNA: TGTGCCAGCAGCTCCCCTCGATTTGGAGCGATGAACACTGAAGCTTTCTTT
J: TRBJ2-6; D: NA; V: TRBV13; size: NA; CDR3: CASSSPVLANVSGANVLTF; DNA: TGTGCCAGCAGCAGCCCCGTCCTAGCGAATGTATCTGGGGCCAACGTCCTGACTTTC
J: TRBJ2-7; D: NA; V: TRBV29-1; size: NA; CDR3: CALCGGAYEQYF; DNA: TGTGCGCTCTGTGGAGGGGCTTACGAGCAGTACTTC
J: TRBJ1-1; D: TRBD1; V: TRBV6-6; size: once; CDR3: CAGHRGNTEAFF; DNA: TGTGCCGGCCACAGGGGGAACACTGAAGCTTTCTTT
J: TRBJ1-5; D: NA; V: TRBV2; size: NA; CDR3: CASKRGDSNQPQHF; DNA: TGTGCCAGCAAAAGGGGGGATAGCAATCAGCCCCAGCATTTT
J: TRBJ2-5; D: NA; V: TRBV18; size: NA; CDR3: CASSGTRQETQYF; DNA: TGTGCCAGCTCCGGGACCCGGCAAGAGACCCAGTACTTC
J: TRBJ2-1; D: TRBD2; V: TRBV29-1; size: NA; CDR3: CRVSGDSYNEQFF; DNA: TGCAGGGTTAGCGGGGACTCCTACAATGAGCAGTTCTTC
J: TRBJ1-2; D: NA; V: TRBV19; size: NA; CDR3: CASSLLGGQRHYGYTF; DNA: TGTGCCAGTAGTCTCTTAGGCGGACAGCGACACTATGGCTACACCTTC
J: TRBJ1-1; D: TRBD1; V: TRBV15; size: NA; CDR3: CATSTGQGDFTEAFF; DNA: TGTGCCACCAGCACAGGACAGGGGGACTTCACTGAAGCTTTCTTT
J: TRBJ2-2; D: TRBD2; V: TRBV7-7; size: NA; CDR3: CASSLAGGLSGELFF; DNA: TGTGCTAGCAGCCTAGCGGGGGGGCTATCCGGGGAGCTGTTTTTT
J: TRBJ2-5; D: NA; V: TRBV7-2; size: NA; CDR3: CASSLTPGQRQETQYF; DNA: TGTGCCAGCAGCTTAACCCCGGGGCAACGCCAAGAGACCCAGTACTTC
J: TRBJ2-5; D: NA; V: TRBV21-1; size: once; CDR3: CASLGTGDETQYF; DNA: TGTGCCAGTTTGGGGACAGGGGATGAGACCCAGTACTTC
J: TRBJ1-5; D: NA; V: TRBV11-2; size: NA; CDR3: CASSLGQAPNQPQHF; DNA: TGTGCCAGCAGCTTAGGACAGGCTCCCAATCAGCCCCAGCATTTT
J: TRBJ2-7; D: NA; V: TRBV2; size: NA; CDR3: CASNNRDYEQYF; DNA: TGTGCCAGCAACAACCGGGACTACGAGCAGTACTTC
J: TRBJ1-4; D: NA; V: TRBV15; size: NA; CDR3: CATSRQPNEKLFF; DNA: TGTGCCACCAGCAGGCAGCCCAATGAAAAACTGTTTTTT
J: TRBJ1-2; D: NA; V: TRBV2; size: medium-sized; CDR3: CASSELGGLNYGYTF; DNA: TGTGCCAGCAGTGAACTAGGGGGGCTTAACTATGGCTACACCTTC
J: TRBJ1-2; D: NA; V: TRBV4-3; size: once; CDR3: CASSQESGFNGYTF; DNA: TGCGCCAGCAGCCAAGAGTCGGGGTTCAATGGCTACACCTTC
J: TRBJ1-3; D: NA; V: TRBV3-1/TRBV3-2; size: NA; CDR3: CASSLSSLDTIYF; DNA: TGTGCCAGCAGCCTCAGCAGTTTGGACACCATATATTTT
J: TRBJ2-2; D: NA; V: TRBV16; size: NA; CDR3: CASRQTNTGELFF; DNA: TGTGCCAGCAGACAGACTAACACCGGGGAGCTGTTTTTT
J: TRBJ1-2; D: NA; V: TRBV29-1; size: NA; CDR3: CSVAEGQTLYGYTF; DNA: TGCAGCGTTGCCGAAGGACAGACTCTATATGGCTACACCTTC
J: TRBJ2-7; D: NA; V: TRBV19; size: NA; CDR3: CASSASDSSYEQYF; DNA: TGTGCCAGTAGTGCTTCCGACAGCTCCTACGAGCAGTACTTC
J: TRBJ2-5; D: NA; V: TRBV7-6; size: NA; CDR3: CASSLAGPNLGETQYF; DNA: TGTGCCAGCAGCTTAGCGGGACCCAATTTGGGGGAGACCCAGTACTTC
J: TRBJ1-5; D: TRBD1; V: TRBV2; size: NA; CDR3: CASSELGGQVGNQPQHF; DNA: TGTGCCAGCAGTGAGTTGGGCGGACAGGTCGGCAATCAGCCCCAGCATTTT
J: TRBJ2-3; D: NA; V: TRBV3-1/TRBV3-2; size: NA; CDR3: CASSPEQRVTDTQYF; DNA: TGTGCCAGCAGCCCCGAACAGCGGGTCACAGATACGCAGTATTTT
J: TRBJ1-1; D: NA; V: TRBV30; size: NA; CDR3: CAWSAPLGRGDTEAFF; DNA: TGTGCCTGGAGTGCCCCCTTAGGGCGCGGGGACACTGAAGCTTTCTTT
J: TRBJ1-1; D: NA; V: TRBV5-1; size: NA; CDR3: CASSSGSGITEAFF; DNA: TGCGCCAGCAGCTCCGGCTCAGGGATCACTGAAGCTTTCTTT
J: TRBJ2-7; D: NA; V: TRBV4-1; size: NA; CDR3: CASSTRDGVYEQYF; DNA: TGCGCCAGCAGCACCCGGGACGGAGTCTACGAGCAGTACTTC
J: TRBJ2-7; D: NA; V: TRBV7-2; size: NA; CDR3: CASSLFWGAYEQYF; DNA: TGTGCCAGCAGCTTATTTTGGGGGGCCTACGAGCAGTACTTC
J: TRBJ2-5; D: NA; V: TRBV9; size: NA; CDR3: CASGAGIETQYF; DNA: TGTGCCAGCGGGGCAGGGATAGAGACCCAGTACTTC
J: TRBJ1-5; D: TRBD1; V: TRBV5-4; size: NA; CDR3: CASSLGGQENQPQHF; DNA: TGTGCCAGCAGCTTGGGGGGACAGGAAAATCAGCCCCAGCATTTT
J: TRBJ1-5; D: NA; V: TRBV2; size: NA; CDR3: CASSPPGPSQHF; DNA: TGTGCCAGCAGTCCCCCGGGGCCGTCCCAGCATTTT
J: TRBJ1-1; D: NA; V: TRBV7-3; size: NA; CDR3: CASNRGEGRGGITEAFF; DNA: TGTGCCAGCAACCGAGGAGAGGGCCGAGGAGGAATCACTGAAGCTTTCTTT
J: TRBJ1-3; D: NA; V: TRBV3-1/TRBV3-2; size: NA; CDR3: CASSQGRKNTIYF; DNA: TGTGCCAGCAGCCAAGGGCGGAAAAACACCATATATTTT
J: TRBJ1-6; D: TRBD1; V: TRBV3-1/TRBV3-2; size: NA; CDR3: CASRTGTGVRSSPLHF; DNA: TGTGCCAGCAGGACCGGGACAGGGGTCCGTAGTTCACCCCTCCACTTT
J: TRBJ1-2; D: NA; V: TRBV7-2; size: NA; CDR3: CASSLAWIFGYTF; DNA: TGTGCCAGCAGCTTAGCGTGGATTTTTGGCTACACCTTC
J: TRBJ2-1; D: NA; V: TRBV18; size: NA; CDR3: CASSPPGLSEGNEQFF; DNA: TGTGCCAGCTCACCACCCGGACTCTCGGAGGGCAATGAGCAGTTCTTC
J: TRBJ2-2; D: NA; V: TRBV30; size: NA; CDR3: CAWSVQEELFF; DNA: TGTGCCTGGAGTGTACAGGAGGAGCTGTTTTTT
J: TRBJ2-2; D: NA; V: TRBV9; size: NA; CDR3: CASSAQGSSGELFF; DNA: TGTGCCAGCAGCGCTCAGGGGTCATCCGGGGAGCTGTTTTTT
J: TRBJ2-5; D: TRBD2; V: TRBV12-5; size: NA; CDR3: CASGIGLAGGPLQETQYF; DNA: TGTGCTAGTGGTATCGGACTAGCGGGGGGCCCCCTCCAAGAGACCCAGTACTTC
J: TRBJ1-1; D: NA; V: TRBV9; size: NA; CDR3: CASSEPGPRWDEAFF; DNA: TGTGCCAGCAGCGAGCCGGGGCCCCGCTGGGATGAAGCTTTCTTT
J: TRBJ2-7; D: NA; V: TRBV18; size: few; CDR3: CASSPEALLYEQYF; DNA: TGTGCCAGCTCACCTGAAGCCCTGCTGTACGAGCAGTACTTC
J: TRBJ1-4; D: NA; V: TRBV29-1; size: NA; CDR3: CSVESPTGVFNEKLFF; DNA: TGCAGCGTTGAGTCCCCAACGGGAGTTTTCAATGAAAAACTGTTTTTT
J: TRBJ1-2; D: NA; V: TRBV6-5; size: NA; CDR3: CASSTVGGGYTF; DNA: TGTGCCAGCAGTACGGTGGGAGGTGGCTACACCTTC
J: TRBJ1-1; D: TRBD1; V: TRBV18; size: once; CDR3: CASSMGQGPNTEAFF; DNA: TGTGCCAGCTCGATGGGACAGGGTCCGAACACTGAAGCTTTCTTT
J: TRBJ1-6; D: NA; V: TRBV7-9; size: NA; CDR3: CASTDQVTRSPLHF; DNA: TGTGCCAGCACCGACCAGGTCACTCGTTCACCCCTCCACTTT
J: TRBJ1-1; D: TRBD1; V: TRBV9; size: NA; CDR3: CASSSDGTGNTEAFF; DNA: TGTGCCAGCAGCTCCGACGGGACAGGGAACACTGAAGCTTTCTTT
J: TRBJ2-5; D: NA; V: TRBV5-4; size: NA; CDR3: CASSLGLTSQETQYF; DNA: TGTGCCAGCAGCTTGGGGCTCACTTCCCAAGAGACCCAGTACTTC
J: TRBJ1-2; D: TRBD1; V: TRBV18; size: NA; CDR3: CASSPGTGGDYGYTF; DNA: TGTGCCAGCTCACCAGGGACAGGGGGGGACTATGGCTACACCTTC
J: TRBJ2-7; D: NA; V: TRBV18; size: NA; CDR3: CASSPKGPYEQYF; DNA: TGTGCCAGCTCACCAAAGGGGCCCTACGAGCAGTACTTC
J: TRBJ2-5; D: NA; V: TRBV10-3; size: NA; CDR3: CAISSVVQETQYF; DNA: TGTGCCATCTCGTCCGTGGTTCAAGAGACCCAGTACTTC